Only one count was recorded for the clone carrying this T cell receptor (beta chain). Its antigen is not identified. This sample stems from a study of cytomegalovirus exposure and HLA in healthy donors. Across the whole study: Inside one of the first data releases sat about 91 million unique TCRs taken from HLA-typed donors. Study-wide results and limits: TCR beta sequences numbering some 17,000 were associated with HLA alleles at 0.05 false discovery rate in a later analysis. The investigators catalogued 164 TCR beta chains as cytomegalovirus-associated.

Primers: 60 Vbeta forward and 13 Jbeta reverse. Profiled with immunoSEQ multiplex PCR; TCRdb holds only in-frame clones, not every one. Here the sample spans roughly 190,000 clones, more than 70% being singletons. With 5 bases clipped from V and 5 bases from J, the junction kept 8 bases outside the gene matches. Germline V gene lookup returns CDR1 GTSNPN and CDR2 SVGIG (reference sequence). There are 14 residues in the CDR3. The sequence was collected from a man aged 35 to 55 in good health and CMV-seropositive. This chain joins TRBV30 and TRBJ1-5; 8 positions agree with TRBD1. Input material: PBMCs. The CDR3 loop reads CAWAGGASHQPQHF. Here the CDR3 DNA reads TGTGCCTGGGCAGGGGGCGCGAGCCATCAGCCCCAGCATTTT.